Listed below are T cell receptor beta chains from one sample, sequenced in a study of CD8 T cells in Susac syndrome. In TCRdb, the immunoSEQ multiplex PCR reads were re-called with MiXCR into one record per CDR3 protein. The sample includes under 200,000 distinct CDR3 sequences, about 96% of them seen just once. The sample taken for sequencing was CD4+ T cells from PBMCs. Source of these receptors: a human donor with Susac syndrome. Both conserved end residues are part of each CDR3. Fields, in order: D gene, V gene, clone size, J gene, CDR3 DNA, CDR3 protein. The D gene is left open where the match is weak. The size field is filled for only some rows; it gives once, few, many or a size class.

>.|TRBV5-1|.|TRBJ1-5
TGCGCCAGCAGCCCACAGGGAATCGGGAATCAGCCCCAGCATTTT
CASSPQGIGNQPQHF
>.|TRBV5-6|.|TRBJ1-2
TGTGCCAGCAGCCCTGACTTGAAGGGAGGCTACACCTTC
CASSPDLKGGYTF
>TRBD1|TRBV30|.|TRBJ1-2
TGTGCCTGGACAGGGGGGGGCTATGGCTACACCTTC
CAWTGGGYGYTF
>.|TRBV19|.|TRBJ1-5
TGTGCCAGTAGTATTAGGGAAAATCAGCCCCAGCATTTT
CASSIRENQPQHF
>TRBD2|TRBV20-1|once|TRBJ2-7
TGCAGTGCTAGAGGGGGCGGGACTAGCCGCTCCTACGAGCAGTACTTC
CSARGGGTSRSYEQYF
>.|TRBV12-5|.|TRBJ2-1
TGTGCTAGTGGACACACGATGGGGCATGAGCAGTTCTTC
CASGHTMGHEQFF
>.|TRBV27|once|TRBJ2-5
TGTGCCAGCAGTCCTCGGCGGAGCCAAGAGACCCAGTACTTC
CASSPRRSQETQYF
>TRBD1|TRBV25-1|.|TRBJ2-7
TGTGCCAGCTCACAATCAGGGGGTACTCAGTACTTC
CASSQSGGTQYF
>.|TRBV9|.|TRBJ2-1
TGTGCCAGCAGCGTAACCGGGACGGTTTACAATGAGCAGTTCTTC
CASSVTGTVYNEQFF
>TRBD2|TRBV30|once|TRBJ2-5
TGTGCCTGGAGTGTACTAGCGGGAAGGCAAGAGACCCAGTACTTC
CAWSVLAGRQETQYF
>.|TRBV14|.|TRBJ2-1
TGTGCCAGCAGCCCTAAGGGGGTCAGGCAGTTCTTC
CASSPKGVRQFF
>.|TRBV4-3|once|TRBJ1-2
TGCGCCAGCAGCCCCGAAGAGGCGGGGTTCGGTGGCTACACCTTC
CASSPEEAGFGGYTF
>.|TRBV12-3/TRBV12-4|.|TRBJ1-1
TGTGCCAGCAGTTTCTCGATCCCTGAAGCTTTCTTT
CASSFSIPEAFF
>.|TRBV6-2/TRBV6-3|.|TRBJ2-5
TGTGCCACCGGGGACTTTCAAGAGACCCAGTACTTC
CATGDFQETQYF
>TRBD1|TRBV30|.|TRBJ2-3
TGTGCCTCCTCCGGCAGGGGGACGCAGTATTTT
CASSGRGTQYF
>.|TRBV20-1|.|TRBJ2-3
TGCAGTGCTAGAGTGCCCCTAGCTCCGGGGGTCCATGGAACAGATACGCAGTATTTT
CSARVPLAPGVHGTDTQYF
>TRBD1|TRBV27|.|TRBJ1-1
TGTGCCAGCAGCCGGTGGGTGACAGGGTCCACTGAAGCTTTCTTT
CASSRWVTGSTEAFF
>.|TRBV7-2|.|TRBJ2-1
TGTGCCAGCAGCGGCCGCGGCCAGGGGCAGTTCTTC
CASSGRGQGQFF
>.|TRBV29-1|.|TRBJ2-7
TGCAGCGCCTTGACAGGAAGTAACTACGAGCAGTACTTC
CSALTGSNYEQYF
>.|TRBV7-2|.|TRBJ1-6
TGTGCCAGCAGTGGTCTCGCCTATAATTCACCCCTCCACTTT
CASSGLAYNSPLHF
>TRBD1|TRBV5-1|.|TRBJ2-3
TGCGCCAGCCATTTGACAGGGGGCGGCACAGATACGCAGTATTTT
CASHLTGGGTDTQYF
>.|TRBV4-1|.|TRBJ1-6
TGCGCCACCTCTTCGACAGGATTCGGCTATAATTCACCCCTCCACTTT
CATSSTGFGYNSPLHF
>.|TRBV5-6|.|TRBJ2-1
TGTGCCAGCCATTGGCAAGGGAACCATGAGCAGTTCTTC
CASHWQGNHEQFF
>TRBD1|TRBV5-6|.|TRBJ2-5
TGTGCCAGCAGCTTGGAGGGGGCTCCGGGCACCCAGTACTTC
CASSLEGAPGTQYF
>.|TRBV29-1|.|TRBJ1-1
TGCAGCGTTGTTTTTAGGTGGCACCGCAACACTGAAGCTTTCTTT
CSVVFRWHRNTEAFF
>.|TRBV20-1|.|TRBJ2-3
TGCAGTGCTATAACGGGACTTTCCACAGATACGCAGTATTTT
CSAITGLSTDTQYF
>TRBD2|TRBV29-1|.|TRBJ2-1
TGCAGCGTTCGAGGTGGAGCGGGGGGCCCTAAGGATGAGCAGTTCTTC
CSVRGGAGGPKDEQFF
>TRBD2|TRBV4-3|.|TRBJ2-5
TGCGCCAGCAGCCAAGAGGGGGGGAGGACCCAGTACTTC
CASSQEGGRTQYF
>.|TRBV3-1|.|TRBJ1-2
TGTGCCAGCAGCCAAGATCCAGCCGGTAACTATGGCTACACCTTC
CASSQDPAGNYGYTF